In its sample, the clone carrying this T cell receptor beta chain was seen many times. The data stem from a study of T-cell reconstitution after alpha-beta-depleted transplantation in children. The TCRbeta library incorporated unique molecular identifiers. In TCRdb, the PCR reads were re-called with MiXCR into one record per CDR3 protein. The data hold 450,000 to 500,000 distinct CDR3 sequences, with around 12% observed a single time. Germline V gene sequence: CDR1 MNHEY, CDR2 SVGEGT. The CDR3 spans 13 residues. Trimming removed 4 bases from V and 6 bases from J, with 11 bases in between. The sequencing used PBMCs from the stem cell graft donor, collected from the stem cell graft. V is TRBV6-2 or TRBV6-3 and J is TRBJ2-3, with D possibly being TRBD2 (5 bases). This sequence was found in a human donor who donated a stem cell graft to a child with combined immunodeficiency. CDR3 coding DNA: TGTGCCAGCAGTTGGAGGCTCGTCGATACGCAGTATTTT. Protein sequence: CASSWRLVDTQYF.